The next 15 T cell receptor beta chains were all read from a single sample in a study of cytomegalovirus exposure and HLA in healthy donors. Measured with immunoSEQ multiplex PCR; TCRdb has only the in-frame clones, and not every one. The sample includes about 64,000 clones, roughly 89% seen only once; the top ten take around 1.7%. Specimen: PBMCs. These receptors were taken from a young woman in good health and CMV-seronegative.

The CDR3 here is CASSLLTHGGGNTIYF. The CDR3, as DNA: TGTGCCAGCAGCTTGTTGACGCATGGGGGGGGAAACACCATATATTTT. The chain joins TRBV5-6 to TRBJ1-3, with D perhaps TRBD1 (5 bases). V shed 1 base and J shed 4 bases, with 15 bases lying between them. Germline V gene sequence: CDR1 SGHDT, CDR2 YYEEEE. The CDR3 loop spans 16 amino acids.

This chain links TRBV10-3 with TRBJ1-2; weak D call: TRBD1 (5 bases). V was trimmed by 0 bases and J by 8 bases, leaving 10 bases between them. This CDR3 is 13 amino acids long. Germline V gene lookup returns CDR1 ENHRY and CDR2 SYGVKD. The CDR3 loop reads CAISESEGSGYTF. For the CDR3, the DNA is TGTGCCATCAGTGAGTCGGAGGGGAGCGGCTACACCTTC.

This clone was recorded a few times. This chain connects TRBV19 to TRBJ1-2, with D perhaps TRBD1 (6 bases). Trimming pared 6 bases from V and 0 bases from J, leaving 14 bases between. CDR1 is LNHDA and CDR2 is SQIVND in the germline V gene (reference sequence). The CDR3 runs 15 residues. CDR3 region: CASRRSQGTNYGYTF. CDR3 coding DNA: TGTGCCAGTAGAAGAAGTCAGGGGACTAACTATGGCTACACCTTC. Full variable domain (remainder filled in from reference TRBV19 and TRBJ1-2): DGGITQSPKYLFRKEGQNVTLSCEQNLNHDAMYWYRQDPGQGLRLIYYSQIVNDFQKGDIAEGYSVSREKKESFPLTVTSAQKNPTAFYLCASRRSQGTNYGYTFGSGTRLTVV.

The V call is TRBV4-3, the J call TRBJ2-7; TRBD2 matches 7 bases. Trimming removed 0 bases from V and 9 bases from J; junction bases left unmatched: 5. Germline values: CDR1 LGHNA, CDR2 YSLEER. The CDR3 covers 13 residues. The CDR3 reads CASSQDGGGGQYF. CDR3 nucleotides: TGCGCCAGCAGCCAAGACGGCGGGGGAGGGCAGTACTTC.

The V gene is TRBV28, the J gene TRBJ1-1; D not certain. CDR1 is MDHEN and CDR2 is SYDVKM in the germline V gene. The ends were cut back, 2 bases at V and 5 bases at J, with 18 bases in the middle. The CDR3 consists of 16 residues. CDR3 protein: CASSLQSANLRTEAFF. The DNA of the CDR3 is TGTGCCAGCAGTTTACAGAGCGCCAATTTGAGGACTGAAGCTTTCTTT.

This clone was seen a handful of times. The chain is built from TRBV5-1 and TRBJ2-7, with 10 bases aligning to TRBD2. V lost 1 base to trimming and J lost 3 bases; unmatched junction nucleotides: 4. Germline V gene sequence: CDR1 SGHRS, CDR2 YFSETQ. CDR3 size: 15 residues. CDR3: CASSLLLAGNYEQYF. Here the CDR3 DNA reads TGCGCCAGCAGCTTGTTACTAGCGGGGAACTACGAGCAGTACTTC. The whole variable domain, remainder taken from reference TRBV5-1 and TRBJ2-7, is KAGVTQTPRYLIKTRGQQVTLSCSPISGHRSVSWYQQTPGQGLQFLFEYFSETQRNKGNFPGRFSGRQFSNSRSEMNVSTLELGDSALYLCASSLLLAGNYEQYFGPGTRLTVT.

The chain joins TRBV11-2 to TRBJ2-7; possibly TRBD1 for D (5 bases). The CDR3 covers 14 residues. Trimming cost V 4 bases and J 4 bases, with 14 bases left between them. Germline V gene data show CDR1 as SGHAT and CDR2 as FQNNGV. The CDR3 loop is CASSSGIRIYEQYF. CDR3 coding DNA: TGTGCCAGCAGCTCAGGGATCCGAATTTACGAGCAGTACTTC.

The genes are TRBV9 and TRBJ2-7, with no clear D. CDR1 and CDR2 from the germline V gene are SGDLS and YYNGEE. The CDR3 length is 14 residues. V gave up 0 bases and J gave up 0 bases, with 7 bases separating them. CDR3 loop: CASSVDSSSYEQYF. The CDR3 DNA follows: TGTGCCAGCAGCGTAGATTCGAGCTCCTACGAGCAGTACTTC. The entire variable domain, with the rest obtained from reference TRBV9 and TRBJ2-7, is as follows: DSGVTQTPKHLITATGQRVTLRCSPRSGDLSVYWYQQSLDQGLQFLIQYYNGEERAKGNILERFSAQQFPDLHSELNLSSLELGDSALYFCASSVDSSSYEQYFGPGTRLTVT.

Judged by abundance, this clone is medium-sized. The chain links TRBV6-1 to TRBJ1-1; weak D call: TRBD1 (5 bases). The CDR3 consists of 18 residues. Trimming pared 0 bases from V and 0 bases from J, leaving 17 bases between. From germline, CDR1 is MNHNS and CDR2 SASEGT. CDR3 sequence (DNA): TGTGCCAGCAGTGAAGCCAAGACGGGACTGAACCTGAACACTGAAGCTTTCTTT. It yields the protein CASSEAKTGLNLNTEAFF.

The chain joins TRBV7-8 to TRBJ2-4; 10 positions match TRBD2. With 4 bases clipped from V and 0 bases from J, the junction kept 6 bases outside the gene matches. Germline loops: CDR1 SGHVS, CDR2 FQNEAQ. CDR3 length: 17 amino acids. The CDR3 DNA reads as TGTGCCAGCAGCTCCCGACTAGCGGGTCTAGCCAAAAACATTCAGTACTTC. Translated, it gives CASSSRLAGLAKNIQYF. Complete variable domain (other parts from reference TRBV7-8 and TRBJ2-4): GAGVSQSPRYKVAKRGQDVALRCDPISGHVSLFWYQQALGQGPEFLTYFQNEAQLDKSGLPSDRFFAERPEGSVSTLKIQRTQQEDSAVYLCASSSRLAGLAKNIQYFGAGTRLSVL.

The chain couples TRBV10-3 to TRBJ2-1; 8 nucleotides agree with TRBD2. V was clipped by 3 bases and J by 9 bases; unmatched bases: 7. The CDR3 runs to 14 residues. Germline CDR1 is ENHRY and CDR2 is SYGVKD. The DNA of the CDR3 is TGTGCCATCAGTGACCGCGGACTAGCCGGTGAGCAGTTCTTC. Protein: CAISDRGLAGEQFF.

The V gene is TRBV12-5, the J gene TRBJ1-1; TRBD1 might be the D (6 bases). The CDR3 loop spans 12 amino acids. V was trimmed by 7 bases and J by 8 bases, leaving 14 bases between them. CDR1 is LGHNT, CDR2 FRNRAP, per germline. CDR3 protein: CASDSQGREAFF. In nucleotides, the CDR3 is TGTGCTAGTGACTCACAGGGTAGGGAAGCTTTCTTT.

The rearrangement links TRBV5-6 to TRBJ1-1, with a tentative D call TRBD1 (6 bases). The ends were cut back, 0 bases at V and 4 bases at J, with 10 bases in the middle. The CDR3 spans 14 residues. Per germline, CDR1 SGHDT and CDR2 YYEEEE. Written as DNA, the CDR3 is TGTGCCAGCAGCTTGGACAGGGCGAGCACTGAAGCTTTCTTT. Its protein product is CASSLDRASTEAFF.

The chain joins TRBV27 to TRBJ1-1; 10 nucleotides agree with TRBD1. Germline CDR1 MNHEY, CDR2 SMNVEV (reference sequence). Trimming cost V 2 bases and J 1 base; bases outside gene matches: 4. The CDR3 covers 16 residues. CDR3 DNA sequence: TGTGCCAGCAGTTTAGCCCGGGACAGGGGGAACACTGAAGCTTTCTTT. Protein: CASSLARDRGNTEAFF.

The V call is TRBV11-3, the J call TRBJ2-1; D is perhaps TRBD2 (5 bases). This CDR3 contains 16 residues. Between the trimmed V and J ends, which lost 3 bases and 1 base, there was a span of 13 bases. Per the germline V gene, CDR1 is SGHNT and CDR2 is YENEEA. The CDR3 DNA is TGTGCCAGCAGCTTGAGGGCGTCGTTGTCCTACAATGAGCAGTTCTTC. Its translation is CASSLRASLSYNEQFF.